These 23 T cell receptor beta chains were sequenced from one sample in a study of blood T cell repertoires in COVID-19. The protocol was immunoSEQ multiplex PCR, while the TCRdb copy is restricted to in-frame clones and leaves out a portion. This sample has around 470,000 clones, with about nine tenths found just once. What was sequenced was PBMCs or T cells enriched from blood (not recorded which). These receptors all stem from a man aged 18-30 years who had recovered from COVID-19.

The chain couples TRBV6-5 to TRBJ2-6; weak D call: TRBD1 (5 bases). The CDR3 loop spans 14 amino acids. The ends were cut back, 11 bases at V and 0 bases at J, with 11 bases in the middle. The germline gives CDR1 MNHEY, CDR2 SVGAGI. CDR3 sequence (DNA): TGTGCCGGGGCAGACAGCTCTGGGGCCAACGTCCTGACTTTC. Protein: CAGADSSGANVLTF.

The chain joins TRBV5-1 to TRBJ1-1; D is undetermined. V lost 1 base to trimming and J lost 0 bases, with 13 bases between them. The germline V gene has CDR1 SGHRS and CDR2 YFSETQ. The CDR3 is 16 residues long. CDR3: CASSLPTPGMNTEAFF. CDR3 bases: TGCGCCAGCAGCTTGCCCACCCCTGGCATGAACACTGAAGCTTTCTTT.

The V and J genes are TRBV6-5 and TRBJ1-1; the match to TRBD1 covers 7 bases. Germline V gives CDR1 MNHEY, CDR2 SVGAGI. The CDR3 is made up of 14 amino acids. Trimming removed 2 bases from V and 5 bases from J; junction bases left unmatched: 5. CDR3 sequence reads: CASSYAQGETEAFF. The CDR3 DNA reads TGTGCCAGCAGTTACGCGCAGGGGGAAACTGAAGCTTTCTTT.

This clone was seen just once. CDR3 amino acids: CASSVGQGGDTQYF. The CDR3 DNA is TGTGCCAGCAGCGTAGGCCAGGGTGGAGATACGCAGTATTTT. J is TRBJ2-3 and V is TRBV9; D perhaps matches TRBD1 (5 bases). V was shortened by 0 bases and J by 5 bases, with 10 bases between the two germline ends. This CDR3 is 14 amino acids long. Germline CDR1 is SGDLS and CDR2 is YYNGEE.

The DNA for the CDR3 is TGTGCCAGCAGTTTACGGGGAAATGAAGCTTTCTTT. Translated, it gives CASSLRGNEAFF. This rearrangement joins TRBV12-3 or TRBV12-4 to TRBJ1-1; D ambiguous. The CDR3 consists of 12 residues. V lost 2 bases and J 7 bases, leaving 8 bases between the germline ends.

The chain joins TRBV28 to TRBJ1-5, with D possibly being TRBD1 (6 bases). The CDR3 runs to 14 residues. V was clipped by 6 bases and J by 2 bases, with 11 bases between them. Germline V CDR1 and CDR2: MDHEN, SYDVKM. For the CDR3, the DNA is TGTGCCAGCAGCCGGGGGGCTGGCAATCAGCCCCAGCATTTT. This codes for CASSRGAGNQPQHF.

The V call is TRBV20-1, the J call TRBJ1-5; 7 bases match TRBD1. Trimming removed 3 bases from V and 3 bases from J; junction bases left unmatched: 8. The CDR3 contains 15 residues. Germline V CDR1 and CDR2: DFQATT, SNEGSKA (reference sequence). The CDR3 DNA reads TGCAGTGCTAGTGTAGGGGGACAGTTCAATCAGCCCCAGCATTTT. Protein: CSASVGGQFNQPQHF.

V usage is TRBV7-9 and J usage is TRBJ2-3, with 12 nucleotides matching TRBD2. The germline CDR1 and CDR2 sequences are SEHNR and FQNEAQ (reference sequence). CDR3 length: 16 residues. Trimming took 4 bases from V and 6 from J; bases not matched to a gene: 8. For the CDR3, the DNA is TGTGCCAGCAGCTCGCCGCTAGCGGGAGGGCCGGATACGCAGTATTTT. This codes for CASSSPLAGGPDTQYF.

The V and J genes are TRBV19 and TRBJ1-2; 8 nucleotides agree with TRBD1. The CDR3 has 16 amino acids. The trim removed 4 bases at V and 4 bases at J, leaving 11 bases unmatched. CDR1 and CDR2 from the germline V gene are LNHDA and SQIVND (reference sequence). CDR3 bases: TGTGCCAGTAGTACCCAAGGGACAGGACTATTCTATGGCTACACCTTC. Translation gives CASSTQGTGLFYGYTF.

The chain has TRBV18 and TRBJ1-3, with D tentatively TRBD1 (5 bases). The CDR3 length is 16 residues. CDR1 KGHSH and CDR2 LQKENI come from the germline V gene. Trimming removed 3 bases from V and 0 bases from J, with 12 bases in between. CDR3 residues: CASSPGLGSSGNTIYF. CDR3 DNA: TGTGCCAGCTCACCGGGACTGGGAAGCTCTGGAAACACCATATATTTT.

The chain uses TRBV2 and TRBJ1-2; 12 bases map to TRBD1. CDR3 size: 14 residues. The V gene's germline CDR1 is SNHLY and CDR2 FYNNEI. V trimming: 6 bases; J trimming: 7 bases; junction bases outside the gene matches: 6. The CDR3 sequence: CASSRDRGPPGYTF. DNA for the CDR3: TGTGCCAGCAGCAGGGACAGGGGGCCCCCTGGCTACACCTTC.

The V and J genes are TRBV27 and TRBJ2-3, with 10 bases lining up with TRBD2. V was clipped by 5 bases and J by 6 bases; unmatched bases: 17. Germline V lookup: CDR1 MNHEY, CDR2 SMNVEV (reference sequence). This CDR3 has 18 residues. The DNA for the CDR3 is TGTGCCAGCAGTCTATACCCCCCCGGGACTAGCGTTCGGGATACGCAGTATTTT. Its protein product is CASSLYPPGTSVRDTQYF.

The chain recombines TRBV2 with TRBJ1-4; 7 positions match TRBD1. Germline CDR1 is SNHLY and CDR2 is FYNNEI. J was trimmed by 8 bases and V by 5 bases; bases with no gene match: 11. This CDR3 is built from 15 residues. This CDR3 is CASSISGTVTEKLFF. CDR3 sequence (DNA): TGTGCCAGCAGTATCTCCGGGACAGTGACCGAAAAACTGTTTTTT.

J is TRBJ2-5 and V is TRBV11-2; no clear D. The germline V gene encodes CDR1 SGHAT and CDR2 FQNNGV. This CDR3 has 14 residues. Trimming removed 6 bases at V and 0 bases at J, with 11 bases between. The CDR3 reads CASSPDSYQETQYF. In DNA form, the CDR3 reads TGTGCCAGCAGTCCCGACTCGTACCAAGAGACCCAGTACTTC.

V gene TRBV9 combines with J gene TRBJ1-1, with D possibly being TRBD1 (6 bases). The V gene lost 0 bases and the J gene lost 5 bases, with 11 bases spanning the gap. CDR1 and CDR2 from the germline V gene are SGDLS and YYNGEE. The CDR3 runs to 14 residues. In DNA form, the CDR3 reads TGTGCCAGCAGCGTAGGAAGGGGGGGAACTGAAGCTTTCTTT. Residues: CASSVGRGGTEAFF. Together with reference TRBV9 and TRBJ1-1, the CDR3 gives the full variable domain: DSGVTQTPKHLITATGQRVTLRCSPRSGDLSVYWYQQSLDQGLQFLIQYYNGEERAKGNILERFSAQQFPDLHSELNLSSLELGDSALYFCASSVGRGGTEAFFGQGTRLTVV.

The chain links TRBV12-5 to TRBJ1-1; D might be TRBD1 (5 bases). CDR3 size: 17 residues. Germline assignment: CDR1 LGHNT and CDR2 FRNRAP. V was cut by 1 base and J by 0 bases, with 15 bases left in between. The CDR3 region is CASGLAEKDNMNTEAFF. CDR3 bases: TGTGCTAGTGGTTTGGCTGAAAAGGACAACATGAACACTGAAGCTTTCTTT.

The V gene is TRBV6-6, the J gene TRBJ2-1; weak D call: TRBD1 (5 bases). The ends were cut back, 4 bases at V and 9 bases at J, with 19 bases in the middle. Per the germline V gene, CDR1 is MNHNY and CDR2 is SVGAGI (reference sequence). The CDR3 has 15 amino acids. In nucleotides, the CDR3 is TGTGCCAGCAGTTCGAGGCCGGCCGGTAGGGGTGAGCAGTTCTTC. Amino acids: CASSSRPAGRGEQFF.

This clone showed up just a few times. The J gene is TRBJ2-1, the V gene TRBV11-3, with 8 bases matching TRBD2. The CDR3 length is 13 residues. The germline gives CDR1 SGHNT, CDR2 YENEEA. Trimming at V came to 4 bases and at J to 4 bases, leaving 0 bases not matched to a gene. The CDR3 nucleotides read TGTGCCAGCAGCTCTAGCGGGTACAATGAGCAGTTCTTC. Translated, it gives CASSSSGYNEQFF. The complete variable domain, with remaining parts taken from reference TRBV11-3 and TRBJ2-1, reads EAGVVQSPRYKIIEKKQPVAFWCNPISGHNTLYWYLQNLGQGPELLIRYENEEAVDDSQLPKDRFSAERLKGVDSTLKIQPAELGDSAVYLCASSSSGYNEQFFGPGTRLTVL.

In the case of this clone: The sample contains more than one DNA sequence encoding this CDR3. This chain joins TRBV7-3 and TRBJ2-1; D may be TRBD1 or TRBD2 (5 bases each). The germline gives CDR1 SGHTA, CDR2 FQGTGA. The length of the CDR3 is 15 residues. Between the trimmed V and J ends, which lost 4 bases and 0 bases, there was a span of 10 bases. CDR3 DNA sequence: TGTGCCAGCAGCTCAACAGGAGGCTCCTACAATGAGCAGTTCTTC. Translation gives CASSSTGGSYNEQFF.

Here the CDR3 DNA reads TGTGCCAGCAGCCCAGGACAGAGGGGTAATCAGCCCCAGCATTTT. Its protein is CASSPGQRGNQPQHF. The rearrangement joins TRBV11-2 to TRBJ1-5; perhaps TRBD1 as D (6 bases). Germline loops: CDR1 SGHAT, CDR2 FQNNGV. This CDR3 comprises 15 residues. V was pared by 5 bases and J by 4 bases, with 15 bases between.

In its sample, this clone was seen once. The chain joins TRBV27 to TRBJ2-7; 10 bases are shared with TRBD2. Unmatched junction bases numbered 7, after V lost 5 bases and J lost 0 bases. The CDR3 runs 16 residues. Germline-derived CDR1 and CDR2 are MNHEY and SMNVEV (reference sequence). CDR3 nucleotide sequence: TGTGCCAGCAGTCGACAACTAGCGGGAAGCTCCTACGAGCAGTACTTC. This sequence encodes CASSRQLAGSSYEQYF.

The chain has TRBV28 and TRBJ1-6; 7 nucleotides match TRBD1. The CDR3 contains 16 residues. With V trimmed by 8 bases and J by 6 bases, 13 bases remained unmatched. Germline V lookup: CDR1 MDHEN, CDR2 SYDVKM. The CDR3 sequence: CASGMGKTGFNSPLHF. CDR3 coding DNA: TGTGCCAGCGGGATGGGGAAGACAGGGTTTAATTCACCCCTCCACTTT. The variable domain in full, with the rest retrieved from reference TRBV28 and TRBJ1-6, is DVKVTQSSRYLVKRTGEKVFLECVQDMDHENMFWYRQDPGLGLRLIYFSYDVKMKEKGDIPEGYSVSREKKERFSLILESASTNQTSMYLCASGMGKTGFNSPLHFGNGTRLTVT.

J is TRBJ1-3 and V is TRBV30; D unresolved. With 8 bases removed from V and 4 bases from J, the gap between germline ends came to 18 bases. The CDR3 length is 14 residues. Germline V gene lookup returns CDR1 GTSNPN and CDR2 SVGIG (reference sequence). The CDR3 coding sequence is TGTGCCCGAGACGGAGTCTTCGGCGGAAACACCATATATTTT. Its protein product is CARDGVFGGNTIYF.